This T cell receptor (beta chain) appears in the sequencing data of a study of T cells in localized non-small cell lung cancer. Only in-frame clones appear in the TCRdb table, and some are missing; sequencing was by immunoSEQ multiplex PCR. Here the sample spans about 39,000 clones, around 79% being singletons. Study findings and constraints: Density of T cells in blood, when higher, went with longer overall survival. In adjacent lung, a median around 57 of the top 100 tumor clones were found. T cell clonality was highest in uninvolved adjacent lung, above tumor.

The CDR3 sequence is 15 residues long. Trimming took off 1 base at V and 7 bases at J, with 11 bases between the two ends. The germline CDR1 and CDR2 sequences are SGHVS and FQNEAQ. In regard to this clone: Its antigen is as yet unknown.

The source material was PBMCs, sampled before any cancer treatment. V and J are TRBV7-8 and TRBJ1-6; D unresolved. The sequence derives from a woman aged 35 to 75 with stage II squamous cell lung carcinoma. In DNA, the CDR3 is TGTGCCAGCAGCTTAGAACGTCCCAGGAATTCACCCCTCCACTTT. Its protein is CASSLERPRNSPLHF. Supplemented by reference TRBV7-8 and TRBJ1-6, the full variable domain reads GAGVSQSPRYKVAKRGQDVALRCDPISGHVSLFWYQQALGQGPEFLTYFQNEAQLDKSGLPSDRFFAERPEGSVSTLKIQRTQQEDSAVYLCASSLERPRNSPLHFGNGTRLTVT.